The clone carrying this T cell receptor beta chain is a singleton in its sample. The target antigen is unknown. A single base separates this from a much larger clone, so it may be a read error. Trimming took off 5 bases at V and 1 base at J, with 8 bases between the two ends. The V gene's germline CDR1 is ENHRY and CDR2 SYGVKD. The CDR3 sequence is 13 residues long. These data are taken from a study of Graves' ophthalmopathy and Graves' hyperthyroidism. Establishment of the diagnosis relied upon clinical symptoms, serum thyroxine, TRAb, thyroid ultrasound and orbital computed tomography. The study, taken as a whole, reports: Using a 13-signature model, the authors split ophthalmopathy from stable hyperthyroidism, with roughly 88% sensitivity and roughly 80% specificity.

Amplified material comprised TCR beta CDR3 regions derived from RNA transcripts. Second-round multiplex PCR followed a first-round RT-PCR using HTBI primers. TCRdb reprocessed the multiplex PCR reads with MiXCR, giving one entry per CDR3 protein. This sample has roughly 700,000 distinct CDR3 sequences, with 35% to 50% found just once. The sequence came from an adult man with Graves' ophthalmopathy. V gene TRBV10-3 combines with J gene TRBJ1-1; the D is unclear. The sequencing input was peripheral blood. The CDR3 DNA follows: TGTGCCATCAGTTACGACGGGAACACTGAAGCTTTCTTT. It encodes CAISYDGNTEAFF.